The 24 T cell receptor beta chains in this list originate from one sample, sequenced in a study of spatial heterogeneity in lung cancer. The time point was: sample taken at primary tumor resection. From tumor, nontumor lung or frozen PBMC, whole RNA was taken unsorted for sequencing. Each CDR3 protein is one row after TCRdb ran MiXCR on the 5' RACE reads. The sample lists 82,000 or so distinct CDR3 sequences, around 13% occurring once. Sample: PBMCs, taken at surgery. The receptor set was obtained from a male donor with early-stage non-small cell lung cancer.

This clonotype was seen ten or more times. CDR3 sequence: CASSWGTGVNYGYTF. The CDR3 region has the DNA TGTGCCAGCAGCTGGGGGACAGGGGTTAACTATGGCTACACCTTC. V and J are TRBV5-5 and TRBJ1-2, with 10 bases aligning to TRBD1. The trim removed 3 bases at V and 1 base at J, leaving 3 bases unmatched. The length of the CDR3 is 15 residues. CDR1 SGHKS and CDR2 YYEKEE come from the germline V gene (reference sequence).

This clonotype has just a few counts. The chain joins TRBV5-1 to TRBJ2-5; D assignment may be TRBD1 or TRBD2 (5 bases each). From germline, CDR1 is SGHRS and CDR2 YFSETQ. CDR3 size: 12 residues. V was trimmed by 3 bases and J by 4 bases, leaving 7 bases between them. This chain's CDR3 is CASSSGTETQYF. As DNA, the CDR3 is TGCGCCAGCAGCTCCGGGACAGAGACCCAGTACTTC.

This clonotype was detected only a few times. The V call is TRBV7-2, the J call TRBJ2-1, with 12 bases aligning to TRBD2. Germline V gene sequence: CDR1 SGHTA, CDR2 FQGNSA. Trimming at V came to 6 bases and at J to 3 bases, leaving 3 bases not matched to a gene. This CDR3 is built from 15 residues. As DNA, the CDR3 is TGTGCCAGCAGACGGACTAGCGGGATCTACAATGAGCAGTTCTTC. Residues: CASRRTSGIYNEQFF.

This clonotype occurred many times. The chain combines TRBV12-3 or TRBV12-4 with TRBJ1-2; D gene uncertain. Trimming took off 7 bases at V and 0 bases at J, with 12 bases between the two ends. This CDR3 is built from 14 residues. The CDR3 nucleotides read TGTGCCAGCACCTCCAGCCTGTCTAACTATGGCTACACCTTC. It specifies CASTSSLSNYGYTF.

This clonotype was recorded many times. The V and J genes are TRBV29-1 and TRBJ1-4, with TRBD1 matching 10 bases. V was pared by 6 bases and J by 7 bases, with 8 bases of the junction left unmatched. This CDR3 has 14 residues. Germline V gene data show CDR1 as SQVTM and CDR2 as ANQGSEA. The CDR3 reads CSVMDRGGLEKLFF. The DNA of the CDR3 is TGCAGCGTAATGGACAGGGGGGGACTTGAAAAACTGTTTTTT.

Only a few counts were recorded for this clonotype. The CDR3 loop reads CASSLGGMGETGYTF. As DNA, the CDR3 is TGTGCCAGCAGCTTAGGCGGAATGGGGGAGACTGGCTACACCTTC. The chain couples TRBV7-8 to TRBJ1-2, with D maybe TRBD1 (5 bases). Trimming cost V 1 base and J 7 bases, with 16 bases left between them. The CDR3 is 15 residues long. Germline CDR1 reads SGHVS; CDR2 reads FQNEAQ.

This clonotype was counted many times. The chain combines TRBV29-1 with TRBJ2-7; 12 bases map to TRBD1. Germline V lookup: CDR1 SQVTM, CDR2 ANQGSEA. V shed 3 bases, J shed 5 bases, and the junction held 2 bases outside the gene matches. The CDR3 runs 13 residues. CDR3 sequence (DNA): TGCAGCGTTGACGGGACAGGGGGCAACGAGCAGTACTTC. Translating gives CSVDGTGGNEQYF.

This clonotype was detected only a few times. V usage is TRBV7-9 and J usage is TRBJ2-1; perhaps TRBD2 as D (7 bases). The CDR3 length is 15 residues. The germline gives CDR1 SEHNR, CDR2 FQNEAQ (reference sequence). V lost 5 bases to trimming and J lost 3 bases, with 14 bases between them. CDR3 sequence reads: CASSRSGGSYNEQFF. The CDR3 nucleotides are TGTGCCAGCAGCCGCTCGGGGGGCAGCTACAATGAGCAGTTCTTC.

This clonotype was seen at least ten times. Here the CDR3 DNA reads TGTGCCAGCAGGACGGGACTTCTAGTGAATTCACCCCTCCACTTT. It is translated as CASRTGLLVNSPLHF. The chain recombines TRBV11-2 with TRBJ1-6; tentative D call: TRBD1 (5 bases). Germline CDR1 SGHAT, CDR2 FQNNGV. V was clipped by 6 bases and J by 7 bases, with 16 bases between them. This CDR3 comprises 15 residues. Supplemented by reference TRBV11-2 and TRBJ1-6, the full variable domain reads EAGVAQSPRYKIIEKRQSVAFWCNPISGHATLYWYQQILGQGPKLLIQFQNNGVVDDSQLPKDRFSAERLKGVDSTLKIQPAKLEDSAVYLCASRTGLLVNSPLHFGNGTRLTVT.

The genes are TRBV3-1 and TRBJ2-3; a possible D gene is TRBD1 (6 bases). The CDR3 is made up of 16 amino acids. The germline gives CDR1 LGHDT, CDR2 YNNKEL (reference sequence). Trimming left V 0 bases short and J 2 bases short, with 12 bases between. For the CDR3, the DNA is TGTGCCAGCAGCCAAGATTTCTGGGGGCTCACAGATACGCAGTATTTT. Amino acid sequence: CASSQDFWGLTDTQYF.

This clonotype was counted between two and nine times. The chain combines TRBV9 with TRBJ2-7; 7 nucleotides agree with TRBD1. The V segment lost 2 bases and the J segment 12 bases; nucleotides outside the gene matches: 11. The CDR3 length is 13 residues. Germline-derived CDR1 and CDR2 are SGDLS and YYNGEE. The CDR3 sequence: CASSVGTADLRYF. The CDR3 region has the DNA TGTGCCAGCAGCGTTGGGACAGCCGATTTGCGGTACTTC.

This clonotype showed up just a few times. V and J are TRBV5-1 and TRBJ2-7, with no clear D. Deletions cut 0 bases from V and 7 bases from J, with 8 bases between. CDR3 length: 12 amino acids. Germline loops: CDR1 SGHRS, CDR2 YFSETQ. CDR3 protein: CASSLGVNEQYF. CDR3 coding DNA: TGCGCCAGCAGCTTGGGGGTTAATGAGCAGTACTTC.

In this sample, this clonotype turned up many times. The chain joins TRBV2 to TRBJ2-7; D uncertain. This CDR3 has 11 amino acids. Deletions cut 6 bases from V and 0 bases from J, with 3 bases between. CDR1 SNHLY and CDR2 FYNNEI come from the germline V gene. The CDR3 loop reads CASSYSYEQYF. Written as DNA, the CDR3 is TGTGCCAGCAGCTACTCCTACGAGCAGTACTTC.

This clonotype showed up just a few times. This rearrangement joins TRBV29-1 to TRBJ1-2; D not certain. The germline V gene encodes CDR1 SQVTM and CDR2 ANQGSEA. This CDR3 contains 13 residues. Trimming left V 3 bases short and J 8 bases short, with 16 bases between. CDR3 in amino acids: CSVDVQAGRGYTF. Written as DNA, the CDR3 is TGCAGCGTTGACGTCCAGGCCGGGCGGGGCTACACCTTC.

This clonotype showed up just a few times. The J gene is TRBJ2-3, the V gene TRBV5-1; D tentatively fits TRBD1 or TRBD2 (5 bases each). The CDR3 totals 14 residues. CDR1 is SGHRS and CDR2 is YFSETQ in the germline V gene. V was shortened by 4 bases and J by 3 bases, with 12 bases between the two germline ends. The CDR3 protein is CASSERGNTDTQYF. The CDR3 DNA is TGCGCCAGCAGCGAGAGGGGAAATACAGATACGCAGTATTTT.

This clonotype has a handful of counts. Here the CDR3 reads CASSLGTGIETQYF. In DNA, the CDR3 is TGTGCCAGCAGCTTAGGGACAGGGATTGAGACCCAGTACTTC. The gene calls are TRBV7-9 and TRBJ2-5; 8 bases match TRBD1. V lost 1 base, J lost 5 bases, and 3 bases stayed unmatched. The CDR3 is 14 amino acids. Germline V gives CDR1 SEHNR, CDR2 FQNEAQ (reference sequence).

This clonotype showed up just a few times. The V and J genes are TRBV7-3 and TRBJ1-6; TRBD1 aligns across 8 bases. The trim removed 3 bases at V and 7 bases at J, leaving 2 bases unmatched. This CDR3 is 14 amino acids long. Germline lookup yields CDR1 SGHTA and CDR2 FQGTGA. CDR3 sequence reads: CASSFTGGNSPLHF. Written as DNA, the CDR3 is TGTGCCAGCAGCTTTACAGGGGGAAATTCACCCCTCCACTTT.

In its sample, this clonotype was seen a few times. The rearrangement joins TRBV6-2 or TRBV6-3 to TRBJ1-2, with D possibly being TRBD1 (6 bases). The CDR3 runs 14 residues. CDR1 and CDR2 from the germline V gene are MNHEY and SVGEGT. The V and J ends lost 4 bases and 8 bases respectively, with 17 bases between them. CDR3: CASSLDRTSEGYTF. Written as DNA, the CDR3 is TGTGCCAGCAGTTTAGACAGGACTTCTGAAGGCTACACCTTC.

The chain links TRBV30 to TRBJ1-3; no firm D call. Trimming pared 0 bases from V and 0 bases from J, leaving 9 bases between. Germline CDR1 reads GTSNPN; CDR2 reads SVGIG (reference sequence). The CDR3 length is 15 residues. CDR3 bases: TGTGCCTGGAGTGTACGATTCGACTCTGGAAACACCATATATTTT. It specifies CAWSVRFDSGNTIYF.

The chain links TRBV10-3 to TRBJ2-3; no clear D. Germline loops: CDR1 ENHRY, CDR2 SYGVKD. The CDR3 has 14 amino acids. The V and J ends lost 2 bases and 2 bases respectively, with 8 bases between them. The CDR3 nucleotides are TGTGCCATCAGTGAGGGGCAGGACACAGATACGCAGTATTTT. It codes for CAISEGQDTDTQYF.

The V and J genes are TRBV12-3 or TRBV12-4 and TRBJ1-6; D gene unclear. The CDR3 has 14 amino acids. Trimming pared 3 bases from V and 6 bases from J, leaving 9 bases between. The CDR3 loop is CASSFEQSNSPLHF. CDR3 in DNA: TGTGCCAGCAGTTTCGAACAGAGTAATTCACCCCTCCACTTT.

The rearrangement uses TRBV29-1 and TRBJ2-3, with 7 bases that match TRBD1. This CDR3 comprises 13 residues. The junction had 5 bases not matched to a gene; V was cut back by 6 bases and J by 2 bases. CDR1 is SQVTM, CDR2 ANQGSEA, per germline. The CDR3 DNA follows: TGCAGCGTCCGGGACAGTTACACAGATACGCAGTATTTT. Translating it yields CSVRDSYTDTQYF.

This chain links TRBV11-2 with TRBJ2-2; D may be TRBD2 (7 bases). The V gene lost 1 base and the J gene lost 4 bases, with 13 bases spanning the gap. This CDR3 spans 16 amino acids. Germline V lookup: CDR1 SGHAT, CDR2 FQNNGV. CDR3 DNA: TGTGCCAGCAGCTTAGTCGGGGGGCCCGGCACCGGGGAGCTGTTTTTT. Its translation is CASSLVGGPGTGELFF.

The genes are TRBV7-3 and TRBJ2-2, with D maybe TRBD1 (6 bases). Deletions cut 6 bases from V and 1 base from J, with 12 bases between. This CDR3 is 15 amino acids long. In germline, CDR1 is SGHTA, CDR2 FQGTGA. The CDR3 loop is CASSPGTRNTGELFF. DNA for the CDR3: TGTGCCAGCAGTCCCGGGACAAGGAACACCGGGGAGCTGTTTTTT.